The rows below give T cell receptor beta chains drawn from one sample of a study of blood T cell repertoires in COVID-19. The repertoire was sequenced with immunoSEQ multiplex PCR; TCRdb's copy has only in-frame clones and lacks some. Found here are about 29,000 clones, 80% to 90% of them singletons; the top ten hold approximately 9.8%. The specimen was peripheral blood. These receptors were taken from a human donor in a cohort sampled during active COVID-19. The CDR3 runs from the conserved cysteine through the conserved F or W. The D gene is left open where the match is weak. The listing skips clone size in some rows; elsewhere it reads once, few, many or a size class.

V gene	D gene	clone size	J gene	CDR3 DNA	CDR3 protein
TRBV9	.	.	TRBJ2-2	TGTGCCAGCAGCGTAGCCCCGGCAGGGTCGAGCACCGGGGAGCTGTTTTTT	CASSVAPAGSSTGELFF
TRBV18	TRBD1	.	TRBJ1-5	TGTGCCAGCTCACCCCTACAGGGGGCGCATCAGCCCCAGCATTTT	CASSPLQGAHQPQHF
TRBV29-1	TRBD2	large	TRBJ2-2	TGCAGCGCCCTCGCGGGGGGTAACGGGGAGCTGTTTTTT	CSALAGGNGELFF
TRBV28	.	.	TRBJ1-1	TGTGCCAGCAGTTTGTCTCAGGGGACCACTGAAGCTTTCTTT	CASSLSQGTTEAFF
TRBV5-4	.	.	TRBJ1-1	TGTGCCAGCAGCTTGGAAATTAGGAACACTGAAGCTTTCTTT	CASSLEIRNTEAFF
TRBV4-3	.	.	TRBJ2-7	TGCGCCAGCAGCCACGGCCAGGGCTACGAGCAGTACTTC	CASSHGQGYEQYF
TRBV7-3	.	.	TRBJ2-3	TGTGCCAGCAGCTCAACAGGGAGCCAGTCGGGAGATACGCAGTATTTT	CASSSTGSQSGDTQYF
TRBV7-2	TRBD2	.	TRBJ2-7	TGTGCCAGCAGCTTAGAGGAAGCGGGGGAGGACGAGCAGTACTTC	CASSLEEAGEDEQYF
TRBV28	TRBD1	.	TRBJ1-2	TGTGCCAGCAGTTTAGTCAGGGGGAGGTATGGCTACACCTTC	CASSLVRGRYGYTF
TRBV18	.	.	TRBJ2-7	TGTGCCAGCTCACCATCTCAGGGCTATGAGCAGTACTTC	CASSPSQGYEQYF
TRBV6-4	TRBD2	.	TRBJ2-1	TGTGCCAGCAGAGTCAGCGGGGGTTCCTACAATGAGCAGTTCTTC	CASRVSGGSYNEQFF
TRBV28	TRBD1	few	TRBJ1-6	TGTGCCAGCAGTACTGGACAGGGCTCCTATAATTCACCCCTCCACTTT	CASSTGQGSYNSPLHF
TRBV3-1/TRBV3-2	.	.	TRBJ2-2	TGTGCCAGCAGCCCCTTGGACACCAACACCGGGGAGCTGTTTTTT	CASSPLDTNTGELFF
TRBV5-1	.	.	TRBJ1-3	TGCGCCAGCCATCAGGGGACCTCTGGAAACACCATATATTTT	CASHQGTSGNTIYF
TRBV5-1	.	.	TRBJ1-2	TGCGCCAGCAGCTCGGGAGGGGACCACTATGGCTACACCTTC	CASSSGGDHYGYTF
TRBV7-3	TRBD1	.	TRBJ1-1	TGTGCCAGCAGCCAGGGGGAAACTGAAGCTTTCTTT	CASSQGETEAFF
TRBV7-2	TRBD1	.	TRBJ1-2	TGTGCCAGCAGCCCTACAGGGGGCGCGGGCTATGGCTACACCTTC	CASSPTGGAGYGYTF
TRBV4-3	.	.	TRBJ1-4	TGCGCCAGCAGCCAAGAAGGGGGTGAAAAACTGTTTTTT	CASSQEGGEKLFF
TRBV7-8	.	.	TRBJ2-7	TGTGCCAGCAGCTTCGACACGCTCTACGAGCAGTACTTC	CASSFDTLYEQYF
TRBV4-3	.	.	TRBJ2-1	TGCGCCAGCAGCCAAGCGTTAGCGCCACCTGACAATGAGCAGTTCTTC	CASSQALAPPDNEQFF
TRBV4-3	TRBD1	few	TRBJ2-2	TGCGCCAGCAGCCATGACAGGGTTGTCGGCACCGGGGAGCTGTTTTTT	CASSHDRVVGTGELFF
TRBV14	TRBD1	.	TRBJ1-1	TGTGCCAGCAGCCAAGACGTTGGGACAGCCATGAACACTGAAGCTTTCTTT	CASSQDVGTAMNTEAFF
TRBV5-6	.	.	TRBJ2-2	TGTGCCAGCAACTATCCAGGGGGGACCGGGGAGCTGTTTTTT	CASNYPGGTGELFF
TRBV19	TRBD1	.	TRBJ2-2	TGTGCCAGTAGTATTCGGGGGACAGGGTGGACCGGGGAGCTGTTTTTT	CASSIRGTGWTGELFF
TRBV19	.	.	TRBJ1-1	TGTGCCAGTACGAGGCTAGGGAACACTGAAGCTTTCTTT	CASTRLGNTEAFF
TRBV7-9	.	.	TRBJ1-1	TGTGCCAGCAGCGCGGACTTGGCGACTGAAGCTTTCTTT	CASSADLATEAFF
TRBV7-9	TRBD1	few	TRBJ1-5	TGTGCCAGCGGCCAGGGGGATCAGCCCCAGCATTTT	CASGQGDQPQHF
TRBV7-9	.	.	TRBJ1-1	TGTGCCAGCAGCTCCTTTTTACAGGGTCATACTGAAGCTTTCTTT	CASSSFLQGHTEAFF
TRBV7-9	.	.	TRBJ1-4	TGTGCCAGCAGCTTAGGGTGGGAGGCTAATGAAAAACTGTTTTTT	CASSLGWEANEKLFF
TRBV28	TRBD1	.	TRBJ1-3	TGTGCCAGCAGTTTAGTTTTCGGGACAGGGGACAACACCATATATTTT	CASSLVFGTGDNTIYF
TRBV9	TRBD2	.	TRBJ2-1	TGTGCCAGCAGCGTAGGGCCCACTAGCGGGGGGGCGTCTGAGCAGTTCTTC	CASSVGPTSGGASEQFF
TRBV2	TRBD1	.	TRBJ2-4	TGTGCCAGCAGTTCGGGACAGGGGCGGCAAAACATTCAGTACTTC	CASSSGQGRQNIQYF
TRBV5-6	.	.	TRBJ2-1	TGTGCCAGCAGCTGGAGCGGAACCTACAATGAGCAGTTCTTC	CASSWSGTYNEQFF